The 27 T cell receptor beta chains below were found in one sample sequenced in a study of patients and donors after allogeneic stem cell transplantation. Via MiXCR, TCRdb re-called the RT-PCR reads, giving one row per CDR3 protein. Among some 150,000 distinct CDR3 sequences listed, 30% to 45% were seen once. Sequences were obtained from blood, either unsorted or a sorted T cell fraction (not recorded which). The receptors were gathered from a human donor who was either an allogeneic HSCT recipient or a stem cell or donor lymphocyte infusion donor (not recorded which). It is not recorded whose cells these are; they may come from a transplant donor.

The V gene is TRBV20-1, the J gene TRBJ1-1, with D maybe TRBD1 (5 bases). The CDR3 consists of 12 residues. V gave up 6 bases and J gave up 1 base, with 9 bases separating them. Germline V CDR1 and CDR2: DFQATT, SNEGSKA (reference sequence). CDR3 nucleotide sequence: TGCAGTGCCTTCGGGGGGAACACTGAAGCTTTCTTT. Residues: CSAFGGNTEAFF.

The chain is built from TRBV28 and TRBJ2-5; D assignment may be TRBD1 or TRBD2 (5 bases each). The CDR3 contains 13 residues. Trimming removed 10 bases at V and 2 bases at J, with 14 bases between. The germline V gene encodes CDR1 MDHEN and CDR2 SYDVKM. The CDR3 sequence: CAISGRDQETQYF. For the CDR3, the DNA is TGTGCCATCTCGGGACGCGATCAAGAGACCCAGTACTTC.

The V gene is TRBV6-6, the J gene TRBJ1-2, with D hard to call. This CDR3 spans 15 amino acids. Germline CDR1 is MNHNY and CDR2 is SVGAGI (reference sequence). V was trimmed by 2 bases and J by 3 bases, leaving 13 bases between them. The CDR3 reads CASSYGEVLDYGYTF. Here the CDR3 DNA reads TGTGCCAGCAGTTACGGCGAGGTATTAGACTATGGCTACACCTTC.

The sample holds a few counts of this clonotype. V gene TRBV12-3 or TRBV12-4 combines with J gene TRBJ2-2; D perhaps matches TRBD2 (6 bases). CDR3 length: 14 amino acids. Trimming shortened V by 3 bases and J by 7 bases, and 12 bases separated the two germline ends. The chain's CDR3 is CASSLGGGGGELFF. For the CDR3, the DNA is TGTGCCAGCAGTTTGGGTGGGGGAGGCGGGGAGCTGTTTTTT.

This clonotype was found a few times. This sequence joins TRBV28 and TRBJ1-6; no firm D call. The CDR3 length is 13 residues. V was cut by 2 bases and J by 6 bases, with 5 bases left in between. Germline V gives CDR1 MDHEN, CDR2 SYDVKM. The DNA of the CDR3 is TGTGCCAGCAGTTTAAAGCTTAATTCACCCCTCCACTTT. This sequence encodes CASSLKLNSPLHF.

This chain joins TRBV12-3 or TRBV12-4 and TRBJ1-5, with D hard to call. The ends were cut back, 0 bases at V and 2 bases at J, with 14 bases in the middle. The CDR3 spans 17 residues. The CDR3 spells CASSLAPRDTGNQPQHF. DNA of the CDR3: TGTGCCAGCAGTTTAGCGCCACGTGACACTGGCAATCAGCCCCAGCATTTT.

In its sample, this clonotype ranks as medium-sized. The J gene is TRBJ1-2, the V gene TRBV5-1; D remains ambiguous. Between the trimmed V and J ends, which lost 0 bases and 4 bases, there was a span of 10 bases. Germline V gene data show CDR1 as SGHRS and CDR2 as YFSETQ. This CDR3 is 14 amino acids long. This CDR3 reads CASSLGQAAYGYTF. The CDR3 DNA sequence: TGCGCCAGCAGCTTGGGGCAGGCGGCCTATGGCTACACCTTC.

V and J are TRBV28 and TRBJ2-3; 8 bases match TRBD1. J gave up 8 bases and V 6 bases, and 16 bases lay outside the gene matches. The CDR3 covers 16 residues. Germline values: CDR1 MDHEN, CDR2 SYDVKM. Here the CDR3 DNA reads TGTGCCAGCAGCTCTTGGGAGAGGGGCACAGGGGGTACGCAGTATTTT. Protein sequence: CASSSWERGTGGTQYF.

This clonotype turned up a few times. The chain has TRBV7-9 and TRBJ2-4; D call uncertain. This CDR3 is built from 15 residues. In germline, CDR1 is SEHNR, CDR2 FQNEAQ (reference sequence). Between the trimmed V and J ends, which lost 5 bases and 0 bases, there was a span of 11 bases. The CDR3 DNA follows: TGTGCCAGCAGCCCCGCTTCGGGAGCCAAAAACATTCAGTACTTC. Its translation: CASSPASGAKNIQYF.

This clonotype was counted between two and nine times. The chain combines TRBV29-1 with TRBJ1-4; D possibly corresponds to TRBD1 (6 bases). The CDR3 runs to 14 residues. The germline CDR1 and CDR2 sequences are SQVTM and ANQGSEA. V dropped 3 bases and J dropped 7 bases, with 15 bases sitting between them. The CDR3 loop reads CSVDLGARGEKLFF. In nucleotides, the CDR3 is TGCAGCGTTGATTTGGGGGCGCGGGGTGAAAAACTGTTTTTT.

CDR3 DNA sequence: TGTGCCAGCAGTTTGGCTGTGTGGGGCTCCTATAATTCACCCCTCCACTTT. Translation: CASSLAVWGSYNSPLHF. This chain links TRBV27 with TRBJ1-6; D not certain. This CDR3 spans 17 amino acids. Germline V gives CDR1 MNHEY, CDR2 SMNVEV (reference sequence). Trimming shortened V by 3 bases and J by 0 bases, and 12 bases separated the two germline ends.

This clonotype was observed a handful of times. The chain couples TRBV6-1 to TRBJ1-1; D perhaps matches TRBD1 (5 bases). The ends were cut back, 7 bases at V and 2 bases at J, with 11 bases in the middle. Germline values: CDR1 MNHNS, CDR2 SASEGT. The CDR3 is made up of 13 amino acids. CDR3 sequence: CASNLGLNTEAFF. In DNA form, the CDR3 reads TGTGCCAGCAATTTGGGGCTAAACACTGAAGCTTTCTTT.

The chain carries TRBV29-1 and TRBJ1-1; tentatively, D is TRBD1 (6 bases). The V end lost 7 bases, the J end lost 3 bases, and 18 bases lay between the germline ends. The CDR3 has 14 amino acids. Germline V CDR1 and CDR2: SQVTM, ANQGSEA. CDR3: CSGHRELRDTEAFF. The DNA for the CDR3 is TGCAGCGGGCACAGGGAGCTAAGGGACACTGAAGCTTTCTTT. The full variable domain, in which reference TRBV29-1 and TRBJ1-1 provide the parts outside the CDR3, is SAVISQKPSRDICQRGTSLTIQCQVDSQVTMMFWYRQQPGQSLTLIATANQGSEATYESGFVIDKFPISRPNLTFSTLTVSNMSPEDSSIYLCSGHRELRDTEAFFGQGTRLTVV.

The chain carries TRBV29-1 and TRBJ2-7, with D unclear. V was pared by 6 bases and J by 2 bases, with 11 bases between. Germline V lookup: CDR1 SQVTM, CDR2 ANQGSEA. CDR3 size: 12 residues. DNA for the CDR3: TGCAGCGTGGCCCCTGGAACCTACGAGCAGTACTTC. Protein: CSVAPGTYEQYF.

This clonotype has just a few counts. This chain links TRBV7-9 with TRBJ2-7, with D possibly TRBD2 on 6 matching bases. Germline values: CDR1 SEHNR, CDR2 FQNEAQ (reference sequence). V lost 4 bases and J lost 6, with 7 bases in between. The CDR3 covers 11 residues. CDR3 residues: CASSSGLEQYF. DNA for the CDR3: TGTGCCAGCAGCTCGGGACTCGAGCAGTACTTC.

This clonotype was seen more than once but under ten times. This sequence joins TRBV5-1 and TRBJ1-2; D uncertain. From germline, CDR1 is SGHRS and CDR2 YFSETQ. CDR3 size: 13 residues. The germline V and J ends were trimmed by 5 bases and 3 bases, with 11 bases remaining between them. The CDR3 sequence: CASRLDTHYGYTF. The CDR3 DNA is TGCGCCAGCAGACTCGACACCCACTATGGCTACACCTTC.

The V call is TRBV12-3 or TRBV12-4, the J call TRBJ2-1, with D possibly TRBD2 on 5 matching bases. This CDR3 spans 13 amino acids. V was clipped by 5 bases and J by 6 bases, with 11 bases between them. The CDR3 DNA reads TGTGCCAGCAGTCCCACTAGTACCAATGAGCAGTTCTTC. This gives the protein CASSPTSTNEQFF.

This sequence joins TRBV5-8 and TRBJ2-7, with TRBD1 matching 7 bases. Germline V lookup: CDR1 SGHTS, CDR2 YDEGEE. The CDR3 runs to 13 residues. V dropped 4 bases and J dropped 3; count of bases not matched to a gene: 4. The DNA for the CDR3 is TGTGCCAGCAGCCATACAGGGGTCTACGAGCAGTACGTC. It specifies CASSHTGVYEQYV.

V gene TRBV5-1 combines with J gene TRBJ1-1, with a possible D match to TRBD1 (5 bases). Trimming took off 0 bases at V and 1 base at J, with 10 bases between the two ends. The germline V gene has CDR1 SGHRS and CDR2 YFSETQ. This CDR3 comprises 15 residues. This chain's CDR3 is CASSLGGLPNTEAFF. The CDR3 DNA reads TGCGCCAGCAGCTTGGGGGGACTTCCGAACACTGAAGCTTTCTTT.

The J gene is TRBJ1-1, the V gene TRBV27, with no clear D. This CDR3 is built from 15 residues. Trimming stripped 3 bases from V and 0 bases from J, with 11 bases between. Germline-derived CDR1 and CDR2 are MNHEY and SMNVEV (reference sequence). This CDR3 reads CASSFSAEMNTEAFF. The CDR3 region has the DNA TGTGCCAGCAGTTTTTCGGCAGAGATGAACACTGAAGCTTTCTTT.

The rearrangement uses TRBV7-6 and TRBJ1-5; TRBD1 might be the D (5 bases). This CDR3 has 17 amino acids. Germline CDR1 reads SGHVS; CDR2 reads FNYEAQ. The V and J ends lost 1 base and 4 bases respectively, with 17 bases between them. CDR3 protein: CASSLGGGTANNQPQHF. In nucleotides, the CDR3 is TGTGCCAGCAGCTTAGGTGGGGGGACCGCCAATAATCAGCCCCAGCATTTT.

This clonotype showed up just a few times. The V and J genes are TRBV12-3 or TRBV12-4 and TRBJ1-1, with D unclear. The CDR3 spans 11 residues. Trimming cost V 9 bases and J 5 bases, with 10 bases left between them. This CDR3 reads CASGHGTEAFF. For the CDR3, the DNA is TGTGCCAGTGGTCACGGGACTGAAGCTTTCTTT.

This chain uses TRBV12-3 or TRBV12-4 with TRBJ1-2; TRBD1 is a possible D gene (6 bases). V was trimmed by 6 bases and J by 7 bases, leaving 24 bases between them. The CDR3 runs to 16 residues. The CDR3 here is CASSPTGYPSGGGYTF. CDR3 sequence (DNA): TGTGCCAGCAGCCCAACAGGGTACCCTTCTGGTGGTGGCTACACCTTC.

The gene calls are TRBV12-3 or TRBV12-4 and TRBJ2-3; 7 positions match TRBD2. V gave up 3 bases and J gave up 5 bases; unmatched junction bases: 8. The CDR3 extends over 15 amino acids. In nucleotides, the CDR3 is TGTGCCAGCAGTTTTTTGCGGGGGATTATAGATACGCAGTATTTT. Translating gives CASSFLRGIIDTQYF.

This clonotype was seen a few times. This chain joins TRBV6-5 and TRBJ1-2; no definite D call. Deletions cut 6 bases from V and 4 bases from J, with 9 bases between. The CDR3 has 12 amino acids. Germline CDR1 is MNHEY and CDR2 is SVGAGI. In DNA, the CDR3 is TGTGCCAGCAGCCCTGGATCCTATGGCTACACCTTC. Translating it yields CASSPGSYGYTF.

This clonotype turned up a few times. This rearrangement joins TRBV6-5 to TRBJ1-1; perhaps TRBD1 as D (6 bases). Germline loops: CDR1 MNHEY, CDR2 SVGAGI. Trimming removed 3 bases from V and 4 bases from J, with 15 bases in between. The CDR3 totals 15 residues. CDR3 bases: TGTGCCAGCAGTTATGGGGGCAGGGGTGTCACTGAAGCTTTCTTT. Residues: CASSYGGRGVTEAFF.

CDR3 loop: CASSSTGRWERGYTF. The CDR3 DNA reads as TGTGCCAGCAGTTCTACGGGACGCTGGGAGAGAGGCTACACCTTC. The chain links TRBV12-3 or TRBV12-4 to TRBJ1-2; D is possibly TRBD1 (5 bases). V shed 4 bases and J shed 8 bases, with 20 bases lying between them. This CDR3 is 15 amino acids long.